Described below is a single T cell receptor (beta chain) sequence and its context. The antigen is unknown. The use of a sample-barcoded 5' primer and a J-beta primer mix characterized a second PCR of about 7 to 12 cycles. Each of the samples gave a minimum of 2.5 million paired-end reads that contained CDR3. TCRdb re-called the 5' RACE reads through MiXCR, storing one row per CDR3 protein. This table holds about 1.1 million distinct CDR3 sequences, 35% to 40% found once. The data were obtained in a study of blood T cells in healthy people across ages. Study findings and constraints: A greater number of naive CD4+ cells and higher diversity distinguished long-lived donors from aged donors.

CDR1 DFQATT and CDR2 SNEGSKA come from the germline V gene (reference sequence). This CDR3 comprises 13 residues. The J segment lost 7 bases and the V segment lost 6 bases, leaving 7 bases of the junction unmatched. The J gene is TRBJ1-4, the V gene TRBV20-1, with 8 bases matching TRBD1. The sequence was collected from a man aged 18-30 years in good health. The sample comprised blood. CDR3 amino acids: CSAITGQGEKLFF. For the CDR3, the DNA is TGCAGTGCCATTACTGGACAGGGTGAAAAACTGTTTTTT.